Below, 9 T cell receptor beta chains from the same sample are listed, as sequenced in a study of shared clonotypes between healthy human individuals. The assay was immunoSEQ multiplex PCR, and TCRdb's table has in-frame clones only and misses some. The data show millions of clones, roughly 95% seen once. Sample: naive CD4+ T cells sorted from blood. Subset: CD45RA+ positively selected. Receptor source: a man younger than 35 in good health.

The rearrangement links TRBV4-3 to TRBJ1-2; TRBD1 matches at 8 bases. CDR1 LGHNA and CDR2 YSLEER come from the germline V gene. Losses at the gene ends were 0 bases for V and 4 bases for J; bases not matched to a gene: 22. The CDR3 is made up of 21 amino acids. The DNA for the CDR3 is TGCGCCAGCAGCCAAGATCCACCGACAGGGGCGCTCCTACGACCCGGCTATGGCTACACCTTC. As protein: CASSQDPPTGALLRPGYGYTF.

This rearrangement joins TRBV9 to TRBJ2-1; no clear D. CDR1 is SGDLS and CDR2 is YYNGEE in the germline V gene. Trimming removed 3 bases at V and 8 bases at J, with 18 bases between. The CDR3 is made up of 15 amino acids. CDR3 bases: TGTGCCAGCAGCGCCGGAGAAAGCCGGCAGGATGAGCAGTTCTTC. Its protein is CASSAGESRQDEQFF.

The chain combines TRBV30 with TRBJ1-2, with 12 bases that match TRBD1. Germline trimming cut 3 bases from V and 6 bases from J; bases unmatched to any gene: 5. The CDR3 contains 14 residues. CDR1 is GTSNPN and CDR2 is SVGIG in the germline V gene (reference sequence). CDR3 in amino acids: CAWRGTGGVDGYTF. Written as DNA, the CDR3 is TGTGCCTGGAGGGGGACAGGGGGCGTCGATGGCTACACCTTC.

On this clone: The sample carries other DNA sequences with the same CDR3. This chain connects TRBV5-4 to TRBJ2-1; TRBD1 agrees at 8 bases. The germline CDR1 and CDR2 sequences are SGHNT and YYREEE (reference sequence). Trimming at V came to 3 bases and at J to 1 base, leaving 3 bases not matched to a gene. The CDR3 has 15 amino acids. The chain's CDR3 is CASSSGQGSYNEQFF. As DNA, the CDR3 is TGTGCCAGCAGCTCCGGACAGGGTTCCTACAATGAGCAGTTCTTC. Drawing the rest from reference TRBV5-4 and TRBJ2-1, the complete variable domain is ETGVTQSPTHLIKTRGQQVTLRCSSQSGHNTVSWYQQALGQGPQFIFQYYREEENGRGNFPPRFSGLQFPNYSSELNVNALELDDSALYLCASSSGQGSYNEQFFGPGTRLTVL.

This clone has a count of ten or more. This chain's CDR3 is CASDPRVNTEAFF. CDR3 nucleotide sequence: TGTGCCAGCGATCCCCGAGTGAACACTGAAGCTTTCTTT. J is TRBJ1-1 and V is TRBV11-2, with D uncertain. With 8 bases removed from V and 0 bases from J, the gap between germline ends came to 10 bases. Germline V gene sequence: CDR1 SGHAT, CDR2 FQNNGV. The CDR3 sequence is 13 residues long. The variable domain in full, with the rest retrieved from reference TRBV11-2 and TRBJ1-1, is EAGVAQSPRYKIIEKRQSVAFWCNPISGHATLYWYQQILGQGPKLLIQFQNNGVVDDSQLPKDRFSAERLKGVDSTLKIQPAKLEDSAVYLCASDPRVNTEAFFGQGTRLTVV.

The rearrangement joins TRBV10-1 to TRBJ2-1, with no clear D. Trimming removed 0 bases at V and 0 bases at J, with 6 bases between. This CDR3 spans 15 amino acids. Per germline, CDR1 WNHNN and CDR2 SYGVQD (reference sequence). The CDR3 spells CASSESRSSYNEQFF. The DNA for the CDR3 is TGCGCCAGCAGTGAGTCTAGAAGCTCCTACAATGAGCAGTTCTTC.

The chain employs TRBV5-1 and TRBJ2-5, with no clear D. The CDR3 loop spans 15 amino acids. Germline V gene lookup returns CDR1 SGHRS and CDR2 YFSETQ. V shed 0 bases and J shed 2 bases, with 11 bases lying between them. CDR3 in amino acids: CASSLGGRGQETQYF. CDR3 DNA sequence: TGCGCCAGCAGCTTGGGTGGCAGAGGACAAGAGACCCAGTACTTC.

CDR3 DNA sequence: TGTGCCAGCAGCATATACACCGGGGAGCTGTTTTTT. Amino acid sequence: CASSIYTGELFF. This rearrangement joins TRBV5-6 to TRBJ2-2; D is unresolved. Germline CDR1 reads SGHDT; CDR2 reads YYEEEE. With 4 bases removed from V and 3 bases from J, the gap between germline ends came to 4 bases. The CDR3 is 12 amino acids.

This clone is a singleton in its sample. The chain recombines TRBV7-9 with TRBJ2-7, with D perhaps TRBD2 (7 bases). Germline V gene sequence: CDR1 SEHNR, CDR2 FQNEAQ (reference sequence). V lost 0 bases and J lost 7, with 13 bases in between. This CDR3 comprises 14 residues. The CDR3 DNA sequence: TGTGCCAGCAGCTTAGCGGGGGGGCAGTGGGAGCAGTACTTC. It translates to CASSLAGGQWEQYF.